This passage covers 28 T cell receptor beta chains from one sample sequenced in a study of shared clonotypes between healthy human individuals. The repertoire was sequenced with immunoSEQ multiplex PCR; TCRdb's copy has only in-frame clones and lacks some. The table has over 2 million clones, 85% to 95% seen once. Material: naive CD4+ T cells sorted from blood. The sample's subset: CD45RA+ positively selected. The receptors come from a man aged 18 to 29 in good health.

The chain couples TRBV6-5 to TRBJ1-2; 9 positions agree with TRBD1. The ends lost 8 bases at V and 7 bases at J; junction bases unmatched: 8. This CDR3 is built from 13 residues. CDR1 is MNHEY, CDR2 SVGAGI, per germline. CDR3 protein: CASGGTGTFGYTF. CDR3 bases: TGTGCCAGCGGGGGGACAGGGACATTTGGCTACACCTTC.

This chain connects TRBV5-6 to TRBJ2-2; D call uncertain. V shed 5 bases and J shed 3 bases, with 14 bases lying between them. This CDR3 is 15 amino acids long. Germline loops: CDR1 SGHDT, CDR2 YYEEEE. CDR3 sequence: CASSSRLFDTGELFF. CDR3 bases: TGTGCCAGCAGTAGCAGACTTTTCGACACCGGGGAGCTGTTTTTT.

This rearrangement joins TRBV7-9 to TRBJ1-1; D is undetermined. Germline V CDR1 and CDR2: SEHNR, FQNEAQ (reference sequence). The CDR3 runs to 16 residues. V dropped 5 bases and J dropped 1 base, with 17 bases sitting between them. The CDR3: CASSTLRLDSNTEAFF. The CDR3 nucleotides are TGTGCCAGCAGCACTCTTAGGCTGGACTCGAACACTGAAGCTTTCTTT.

The CDR3 is CASSLARGLAGRETQYF. CDR3 coding DNA: TGCGCCAGCAGCTTGGCCCGGGGTCTAGCGGGGAGAGAGACCCAGTACTTC. V and J are TRBV5-1 and TRBJ2-5; 9 bases fit TRBD2. The ends lost 0 bases at V and 4 bases at J; junction bases unmatched: 10. The CDR3 totals 17 residues. Germline CDR1 SGHRS, CDR2 YFSETQ.

This chain connects TRBV6-6 to TRBJ1-2; perhaps TRBD1 as D (6 bases). Trimming left V 6 bases short and J 2 bases short, with 13 bases between. CDR1 is MNHNY, CDR2 SVGAGI, per germline (reference sequence). The CDR3 is 14 residues long. DNA of the CDR3: TGTGCCAGCAGAGGGGGACTGACCAACTATGGCTACACCTTC. As protein: CASRGGLTNYGYTF.

The V and J genes are TRBV4-1 and TRBJ2-3; D may be TRBD2 (6 bases). CDR1 is MGHRA, CDR2 YSYEKL, per germline. The ends were cut back, 1 base at V and 5 bases at J, with 13 bases in the middle. The CDR3 length is 15 residues. CDR3 nucleotides: TGCGCCAGCAGCCAAGTCGGGGCCGGGGGAGATACGCAGTATTTT. Amino acid sequence: CASSQVGAGGDTQYF.

The V gene is TRBV14, the J gene TRBJ2-7; D is unclear. Trimming shortened V by 3 bases and J by 0 bases, and 9 bases separated the two germline ends. The V gene's germline CDR1 is SGHDN and CDR2 FVKESK. This CDR3 is 14 amino acids long. CDR3 sequence: CASSHEFSSYEQYF. The CDR3, as DNA: TGTGCCAGCAGCCACGAATTTAGCTCCTACGAGCAGTACTTC.

The gene calls are TRBV5-4 and TRBJ2-4, with D perhaps given as TRBD1 or TRBD2 (5 bases each). The V end lost 0 bases, the J end lost 7 bases, and 8 bases lay between the germline ends. Germline-derived CDR1 and CDR2 are SGHNT and YYREEE (reference sequence). This CDR3 spans 13 amino acids. The CDR3 nucleotides read TGTGCCAGCAGCTTGGGGGACCTGAACATTCAGTACTTC. This gives the protein CASSLGDLNIQYF. Together with reference TRBV5-4 and TRBJ2-4, the CDR3 gives the full variable domain: ETGVTQSPTHLIKTRGQQVTLRCSSQSGHNTVSWYQQALGQGPQFIFQYYREEENGRGNFPPRFSGLQFPNYSSELNVNALELDDSALYLCASSLGDLNIQYFGAGTRLSVL.

This clone was seen a handful of times. The J gene is TRBJ2-7, the V gene TRBV4-1; tentatively, D is TRBD1 (5 bases). CDR1 is MGHRA and CDR2 is YSYEKL in the germline V gene. The CDR3 loop spans 13 amino acids. The V and J ends lost 0 bases and 3 bases respectively, with 6 bases between them. Here the CDR3 DNA reads TGCGCCAGCAGCCAAGATCAGGGCTACGAGCAGTACTTC. This codes for CASSQDQGYEQYF.

The V call is TRBV18, the J call TRBJ2-5; tentatively, D is TRBD1 or TRBD2 (5 bases each). The V gene lost 3 bases and the J gene lost 2 bases, with 13 bases spanning the gap. Germline V gene data show CDR1 as KGHSH and CDR2 as LQKENI. CDR3 length: 15 residues. CDR3 residues: CASSPRRDLQETQYF. In DNA, the CDR3 is TGTGCCAGCTCACCCCGCAGGGACCTGCAAGAGACCCAGTACTTC.

The chain joins TRBV5-6 to TRBJ2-7, with a tentative D call TRBD2 (6 bases). Per the germline V gene, CDR1 is SGHDT and CDR2 is YYEEEE. V was shortened by 4 bases and J by 9 bases, with 17 bases between the two germline ends. The length of the CDR3 is 13 residues. The CDR3 reads CASSRDSPEGQYF. CDR3 coding DNA: TGTGCCAGCAGCCGGGACTCCCCAGAGGGGCAGTACTTC.

The chain carries TRBV7-9 and TRBJ2-2; 9 nucleotides agree with TRBD2. This CDR3 is built from 16 residues. CDR1 is SEHNR and CDR2 is FQNEAQ in the germline V gene (reference sequence). V gave up 5 bases and J gave up 5 bases; unmatched junction bases: 9. DNA of the CDR3: TGTGCCAGCAGCCTAACTGGACTAGCGAGGACCGGGGAGCTGTTTTTT. Amino acids: CASSLTGLARTGELFF.

The V and J genes are TRBV5-5 and TRBJ1-6; TRBD1 might be the D (5 bases). In germline, CDR1 is SGHKS, CDR2 YYEKEE (reference sequence). The CDR3 loop spans 17 amino acids. Trimming shortened V by 0 bases and J by 0 bases, and 10 bases separated the two germline ends. The DNA of the CDR3 is TGTGCCAGCAGCTTGGAGCAGGGCCGCTCCTATAATTCACCCCTCCACTTT. Residues: CASSLEQGRSYNSPLHF.

The chain has TRBV7-2 and TRBJ2-3, with D possibly being TRBD2 (5 bases). V was shortened by 2 bases and J by 6 bases, with 18 bases between the two germline ends. The length of the CDR3 is 16 residues. Germline CDR1 SGHTA, CDR2 FQGNSA. The CDR3 DNA is TGTGCCAGCAGCTTACTTTCTAATGCGGGCCCGGATACGCAGTATTTT. Encoded protein: CASSLLSNAGPDTQYF. Full variable domain (rest looked up from reference TRBV7-2 and TRBJ2-3): GAGVSQSPSNKVTEKGKDVELRCDPISGHTALYWYRQSLGQGLEFLIYFQGNSAPDKSGLPSDRFSAERTGGSVSTLTIQRTQQEDSAVYLCASSLLSNAGPDTQYFGPGTRLTVL.

This clone was seen once. This chain uses TRBV6-5 with TRBJ2-3; D might be TRBD1 (5 bases). V dropped 2 bases and J dropped 3 bases, with 9 bases sitting between them. Germline CDR1 and CDR2: MNHEY and SVGAGI. This CDR3 contains 14 residues. The CDR3 DNA reads as TGTGCCAGCAGTTACAGGGGATGGACAGATACGCAGTATTTT. It yields the protein CASSYRGWTDTQYF.

The chain combines TRBV5-1 with TRBJ1-1; no clear D gene. This CDR3 spans 14 amino acids. Trimming removed 4 bases at V and 1 base at J, with 11 bases between. Germline V gene data show CDR1 as SGHRS and CDR2 as YFSETQ. This CDR3 is CASSPWGSNTEAFF. CDR3 bases: TGCGCCAGCAGCCCCTGGGGATCGAACACTGAAGCTTTCTTT.

V is TRBV18 and J is TRBJ2-5, with D perhaps being TRBD1 or TRBD2 (6 bases each). This CDR3 contains 13 residues. Germline V CDR1 and CDR2: KGHSH, LQKENI. Deletions cut 4 bases from V and 4 bases from J, with 10 bases between. The CDR3, as DNA: TGTGCCAGCTCACAGGGGGGACGAGAGACCCAGTACTTC. It encodes CASSQGGRETQYF.

The V call is TRBV11-2, the J call TRBJ2-3, with D perhaps given as TRBD1 or TRBD2 (6 bases each). This CDR3 is 16 amino acids long. CDR1 and CDR2 (germline): SGHAT, FQNNGV. V was clipped by 4 bases and J by 2 bases, with 16 bases between them. In nucleotides, the CDR3 is TGTGCCAGCAGCTCCAGGGTACCGGGGGCCACAGATACGCAGTATTTT. It specifies CASSSRVPGATDTQYF.

The genes are TRBV7-9 and TRBJ1-2; D is unresolved. The CDR3 consists of 14 residues. V lost 4 bases and J 2 bases, leaving 11 bases between the germline ends. The germline gives CDR1 SEHNR, CDR2 FQNEAQ (reference sequence). CDR3 sequence: CASSSSYWNYGYTF. The DNA of the CDR3 is TGTGCCAGCAGCTCTTCATACTGGAACTATGGCTACACCTTC. Filled out from reference TRBV7-9 and TRBJ1-2, the complete variable domain reads DTGVSQNPRHKITKRGQNVTFRCDPISEHNRLYWYRQTLGQGPEFLTYFQNEAQLEKSRLLSDRFSAERPKGSFSTLEIQRTEQGDSAMYLCASSSSYWNYGYTFGSGTRLTVV.

The rearrangement links TRBV5-1 to TRBJ2-5; TRBD2 matches 9 bases. Germline V gene lookup returns CDR1 SGHRS and CDR2 YFSETQ. The CDR3 length is 15 residues. Trimming took 1 base from V and 2 from J; bases not matched to a gene: 3. CDR3 in amino acids: CASSLSGRKQETQYF. The CDR3 DNA reads as TGCGCCAGCAGCTTGAGCGGGAGGAAACAAGAGACCCAGTACTTC.

The rearrangement uses TRBV5-4 and TRBJ2-2, with D possibly TRBD1 on 5 matching bases. CDR1 and CDR2 (germline): SGHNT, YYREEE (reference sequence). V lost 4 bases to trimming and J lost 2 bases, with 9 bases between them. This CDR3 is 14 amino acids long. CDR3 sequence (DNA): TGTGCCAGCAGCAAGACAGATAACACCGGGGAGCTGTTTTTT. Protein sequence: CASSKTDNTGELFF.

CDR3 DNA: TGTGCCAGCAGCGTAGCCACATACACCGGGGAGCTGTTTTTT. This codes for CASSVATYTGELFF. The chain recombines TRBV9 with TRBJ2-2; no clear D. The V gene lost 0 bases and the J gene lost 3 bases, with 6 bases spanning the gap. In germline, CDR1 is SGDLS, CDR2 YYNGEE. This CDR3 comprises 14 residues.

The sample holds one count of this clone. This sequence joins TRBV5-5 and TRBJ2-7, with 8 bases identical to TRBD2. This CDR3 is 14 amino acids long. Germline V lookup: CDR1 SGHKS, CDR2 YYEKEE (reference sequence). The V segment lost 3 bases and the J segment 3 bases; nucleotides outside the gene matches: 5. CDR3: CASSSGGKNYEQYF. The CDR3 DNA follows: TGTGCCAGCAGCTCGGGAGGGAAGAACTACGAGCAGTACTTC.

CDR3 protein: CASSFGTGQETQYF. The CDR3 DNA sequence: TGTGCCAGCAGTTTCGGGACAGGGCAAGAGACCCAGTACTTC. The chain joins TRBV28 to TRBJ2-5; 9 bases map to TRBD1. CDR1 is MDHEN, CDR2 SYDVKM, per germline. The V gene end was trimmed by 3 bases and the J gene end by 2 bases; junction bases not matched to a gene: 1. The CDR3 has 14 residues.

The V call is TRBV5-1, the J call TRBJ2-7, with 8 nucleotides matching TRBD1. The V gene end was trimmed by 1 base and the J gene end by 5 bases; junction bases not matched to a gene: 8. Looked up from germline, CDR1 is SGHRS and CDR2 is YFSETQ. This CDR3 is built from 15 residues. CDR3 loop: CASSLIPGGGDEQYF. The DNA for the CDR3 is TGCGCCAGCAGCTTGATACCAGGGGGCGGCGACGAGCAGTACTTC.

The chain carries TRBV4-1 and TRBJ1-6, with a tentative D call TRBD1 (6 bases). The germline V gene encodes CDR1 MGHRA and CDR2 YSYEKL. V was trimmed by 0 bases and J by 9 bases, leaving 15 bases between them. This CDR3 region has 16 residues. In DNA, the CDR3 is TGCGCCAGCAGCCAAGATTTGGCAGGGGTCGGTTCACCCCTCCACTTT. Amino acids: CASSQDLAGVGSPLHF.

The rearrangement joins TRBV5-1 to TRBJ2-3; 8 bases are shared with TRBD2. After removal of 3 bases from V and 3 bases from J, the junction contained 9 bases not matched to a gene. Looked up from germline, CDR1 is SGHRS and CDR2 is YFSETQ. The CDR3 consists of 16 residues. Written as DNA, the CDR3 is TGCGCCAGCAGCTCCCAGGCGGGGGGAGGGACAGATACGCAGTATTTT. It translates to CASSSQAGGGTDTQYF.

J is TRBJ2-1 and V is TRBV10-3, with 8 bases lining up with TRBD1. Losses at the gene ends were 9 bases for V and 4 bases for J; bases not matched to a gene: 8. Germline V gene data show CDR1 as ENHRY and CDR2 as SYGVKD. This CDR3 is 14 amino acids long. CDR3 region: CAMGGQGEYNEQFF. DNA of the CDR3: TGTGCCATGGGTGGACAGGGAGAGTACAATGAGCAGTTCTTC.